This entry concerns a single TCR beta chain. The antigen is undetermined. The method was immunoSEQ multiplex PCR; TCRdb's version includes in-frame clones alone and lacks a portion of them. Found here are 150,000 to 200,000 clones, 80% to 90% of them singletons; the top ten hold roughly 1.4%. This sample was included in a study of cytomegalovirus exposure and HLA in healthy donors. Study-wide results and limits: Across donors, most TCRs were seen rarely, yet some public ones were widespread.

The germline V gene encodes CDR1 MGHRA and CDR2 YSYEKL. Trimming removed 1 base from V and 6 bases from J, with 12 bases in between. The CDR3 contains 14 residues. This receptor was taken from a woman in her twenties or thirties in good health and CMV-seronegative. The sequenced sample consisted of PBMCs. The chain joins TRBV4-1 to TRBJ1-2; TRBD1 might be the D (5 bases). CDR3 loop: CASSQVDRLDGYTF. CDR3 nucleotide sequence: TGCGCCAGCAGCCAAGTTGACAGACTGGATGGCTACACCTTC.